This passage covers 12 T cell receptor beta chains from one sample sequenced in a study of blood T cell repertoires in COVID-19. Sequenced by immunoSEQ multiplex PCR; TCRdb stores in-frame clones only, minus some. Of about 23,000 clones in the sample, 85% to 95% are singletons; the top ten hold around 8%. Sequencing was done on a sample of peripheral blood. Receptor source: a human donor in a cohort sampled during active COVID-19.

V gene TRBV9 combines with J gene TRBJ2-1; weak D call: TRBD2 (6 bases). Trimming took 2 bases from V and 4 from J, leaving 13 bases between them. Germline CDR1 reads SGDLS; CDR2 reads YYNGEE. CDR3 length: 15 residues. The CDR3 spells CASSVSSETYNEQFF. The CDR3 bases are TGTGCCAGCAGCGTGTCTAGCGAGACGTACAATGAGCAGTTCTTC.

The chain links TRBV7-2 to TRBJ2-7, with a possible D match to TRBD2 (5 bases). V shed 3 bases and J shed 4 bases, with 19 bases lying between them. The CDR3 totals 16 residues. Germline V CDR1 and CDR2: SGHTA, FQGNSA. This CDR3 reads CASSLGSNGLAYEQYF. CDR3 in DNA: TGTGCCAGCAGCTTGGGGTCCAACGGACTTGCGTACGAGCAGTACTTC.

This clone came up once. V gene TRBV24-1 combines with J gene TRBJ1-1; 7 bases agree with TRBD1. The germline V gene has CDR1 KGHDR and CDR2 SFDVKD. J lost 2 bases, V lost 2 bases, and 4 bases had no gene match. CDR3 length equals 15 residues. This CDR3 is CATSDSGQKNTEAFF. In DNA form, the CDR3 reads TGTGCCACCAGTGATTCGGGACAGAAAAACACTGAAGCTTTCTTT.

The chain employs TRBV3-1 (or the pseudogene TRBV3-2) and TRBJ1-1; 7 bases align to TRBD1. The CDR3 has 13 residues. V lost 10 bases to trimming and J lost 1 base; unmatched junction nucleotides: 6. Per the germline V gene, CDR1 is LGHDT and CDR2 is YNNKEL (reference sequence). CDR3 nucleotide sequence: TGTGCCACCCTCGACAGGGAGAACACTGAAGCTTTCTTT. It yields the protein CATLDRENTEAFF.

The rearrangement links TRBV3-1 (or the pseudogene TRBV3-2) to TRBJ2-7; TRBD1 matches at 9 bases. This CDR3 spans 15 amino acids. V shed 4 bases and J 6 bases; nucleotides not matched to a gene: 10. Germline V lookup: CDR1 LGHDT, CDR2 YNNKEL (reference sequence). This CDR3 reads CASSLYGTGLVEQYF. The CDR3 DNA is TGTGCCAGCAGCCTATATGGGACAGGGCTTGTCGAGCAGTACTTC.

This chain links TRBV6-1 with TRBJ1-5; perhaps TRBD1 as D (5 bases). The CDR3 is made up of 16 amino acids. In germline, CDR1 is MNHNS, CDR2 SASEGT. The germline V and J ends were trimmed by 1 base and 0 bases, with 10 bases remaining between them. The CDR3 nucleotides are TGTGCCAGCAGTGAAGGGACACGGTATAGCAATCAGCCCCAGCATTTT. It is translated as CASSEGTRYSNQPQHF.

The chain is built from TRBV13 and TRBJ2-3, with TRBD2 matching 9 bases. Germline loops: CDR1 PRHDT, CDR2 FYEKMQ (reference sequence). The CDR3 spans 16 residues. The ends lost 5 bases at V and 5 bases at J; junction bases unmatched: 11. CDR3 protein: CASSKLSGRVGDTQYF. CDR3 in DNA: TGTGCCAGCAGCAAACTTAGCGGGAGAGTTGGAGATACGCAGTATTTT.

V usage is TRBV20-1 and J usage is TRBJ2-2; maybe TRBD1 (5 bases). V was clipped by 3 bases and J by 5 bases, with 10 bases between them. The CDR3 consists of 13 residues. Germline V gives CDR1 DFQATT, CDR2 SNEGSKA (reference sequence). The CDR3 loop reads CSASFQGTGELFF. CDR3 nucleotide sequence: TGCAGTGCTAGTTTCCAGGGAACCGGGGAGCTGTTTTTT.

The rearrangement joins TRBV7-6 to TRBJ2-1; possibly TRBD2 for D (6 bases). This CDR3 contains 16 residues. Germline loops: CDR1 SGHVS, CDR2 FNYEAQ. Trimming cost V 1 base and J 6 bases, with 16 bases left between them. In nucleotides, the CDR3 is TGTGCCAGCAGCTTAGTGGCTAGCGCTCTCCTCAATGAGCAGTTCTTC. Protein sequence: CASSLVASALLNEQFF.

This sequence joins TRBV12-3 or TRBV12-4 and TRBJ2-7; D remains unclear. The length of the CDR3 is 12 residues. V dropped 2 bases and J dropped 5 bases, with 7 bases sitting between them. CDR3 in DNA: TGTGCCAGCAGTTTAAAGAGGCACGAGCAGTACTTC. The encoded protein is CASSLKRHEQYF.

This clone was seen once. The chain recombines TRBV12-5 with TRBJ2-5; 8 bases match TRBD2. V lost 5 bases to trimming and J lost 1 base; unmatched junction nucleotides: 9. The CDR3 covers 16 residues. Germline CDR1 and CDR2: LGHNT and FRNRAP. The CDR3 DNA follows: TGTGCTAGTGGTCCCACTAGCGGAGGCTCCCAAGAGACCCAGTACTTC. Protein sequence: CASGPTSGGSQETQYF.

DNA of the CDR3: TGTGCCGCATCCCGGGACAGGGCTAACTATGGCTACACCTTC. Residues: CAASRDRANYGYTF. The rearrangement uses TRBV10-3 and TRBJ1-2; 9 nucleotides line up with TRBD1. The J segment lost 0 bases and the V segment lost 11 bases, leaving 7 bases of the junction unmatched. This CDR3 is built from 14 residues. Looked up from germline, CDR1 is ENHRY and CDR2 is SYGVKD.